These 12 T cell receptor beta chains originate from one sample sequenced in a study of response to subunit inactivated influenza vaccine. TCRdb re-called the RT-PCR reads through MiXCR, storing one row per CDR3 protein. The repertoire holds hundreds of thousands of distinct CDR3 sequences, with roughly 13% as singletons. The sequencing used PBMCs from blood, collected roughly 46 days after vaccination. The receptors originated from a man aged 50 to 59 who received an inactivated influenza vaccine.

The chain recombines TRBV3-1 with TRBJ2-7; TRBD2 agrees at 11 bases. The CDR3 sequence is 16 residues long. Germline V lookup: CDR1 LGHDT, CDR2 YNNKEL (reference sequence). V dropped 0 bases and J dropped 3; count of bases not matched to a gene: 4. CDR3: CASSQERLAGIYEQYF. CDR3 coding DNA: TGTGCCAGCAGCCAAGAACGACTAGCGGGAATCTACGAGCAGTACTTC.

This chain joins TRBV20-1 and TRBJ2-2; a weak D match, TRBD1 (5 bases). Germline CDR1 and CDR2: DFQATT and SNEGSKA (reference sequence). There are 15 residues in the CDR3. Trimming shortened V by 6 bases and J by 6 bases, and 20 bases separated the two germline ends. DNA of the CDR3: TGCAGTGCCCCCCGTAGGGGATCTTACGCCGGGGAGCTGTTTTTT. Its protein is CSAPRRGSYAGELFF.

Many counts were recorded for this clonotype. CDR3 protein: CASSQDRVLEQYF. CDR3 sequence (DNA): TGTGCCAGCAGCCAAGATCGGGTTTTGGAGCAGTACTTC. The rearrangement links TRBV4-2 to TRBJ2-7; D ambiguous. The CDR3 runs 13 residues. Germline CDR1 is LGHNA and CDR2 is YNFKEQ. V gave up 0 bases and J gave up 7 bases, with 10 bases separating them.

This clonotype was counted only a few times. J is TRBJ2-7 and V is TRBV12-3 or TRBV12-4; no clear D gene. The CDR3 is 15 residues long. Trimming removed 8 bases at V and 2 bases at J, with 19 bases between. For the CDR3, the DNA is TGTGCCAGCCGAGCAAGACGGAGACCTACCTACGAGCAGTACTTC. It yields the protein CASRARRRPTYEQYF.

The DNA of the CDR3 is TGTGCCAGCAGCTTGACAGACTATGAAGCTTTCTTT. Translating gives CASSLTDYEAFF. V is TRBV3-1 and J is TRBJ1-1, with D possibly TRBD1 on 5 matching bases. The CDR3 has 12 amino acids. Germline V gene sequence: CDR1 LGHDT, CDR2 YNNKEL (reference sequence). Trimming stripped 5 bases from V and 7 bases from J, with 11 bases between.

J is TRBJ1-6 and V is TRBV27; D may be TRBD1 (5 bases). The CDR3 spans 16 residues. The V gene's germline CDR1 is MNHEY and CDR2 SMNVEV (reference sequence). The ends were cut back, 1 base at V and 4 bases at J, with 11 bases in the middle. Here the CDR3 DNA reads TGTGCCAGCAGTTTATTAGGGGACCATTATAATTCACCCCTCCACTTT. As protein: CASSLLGDHYNSPLHF.

The J gene is TRBJ1-4, the V gene TRBV20-1; D remains unclear. Deletions cut 5 bases from V and 3 bases from J, with 7 bases between. The CDR3 runs to 12 residues. Germline CDR1 reads DFQATT; CDR2 reads SNEGSKA (reference sequence). The CDR3 loop is CSALGPNEKLFF. CDR3 DNA sequence: TGCAGTGCTTTAGGGCCTAATGAAAAACTGTTTTTT.

This clonotype was observed at least ten times. CDR3 DNA: TGTGCCAGCAGTTTAGGTACCAGGGAGCAGTTCTTC. It is translated as CASSLGTREQFF. The rearrangement links TRBV12-3 or TRBV12-4 to TRBJ2-1; D gene unclear. Trimming removed 1 base from V and 10 bases from J, with 8 bases in between. CDR3 length equals 12 residues.

The chain carries TRBV28 and TRBJ2-6; D is perhaps TRBD1 (6 bases). CDR3 length equals 16 residues. CDR1 is MDHEN, CDR2 SYDVKM, per germline. Trimming shortened V by 6 bases and J by 0 bases, and 12 bases separated the two germline ends. CDR3 in amino acids: CASRGAIPSGANVLTF. CDR3 bases: TGTGCCAGCAGGGGGGCGATCCCCTCTGGGGCCAACGTCCTGACTTTC.

The J gene is TRBJ2-5, the V gene TRBV7-9; D unclear. The V gene lost 5 bases and the J gene lost 5 bases, with 15 bases spanning the gap. Germline V gives CDR1 SEHNR, CDR2 FQNEAQ (reference sequence). The CDR3 contains 14 residues. The CDR3 DNA reads TGTGCCAGCAGCAAATTCGACGGACGGGAGACCCAGTACTTC. Its translation: CASSKFDGRETQYF.

This clonotype appeared a few times. The chain employs TRBV7-8 and TRBJ2-7; D is possibly TRBD2 (6 bases). The CDR3 runs 16 residues. V gave up 5 bases and J gave up 7 bases, with 24 bases separating them. The germline V gene encodes CDR1 SGHVS and CDR2 FQNEAQ. The CDR3 reads CASSEHAAGIPLEQYF. CDR3 sequence (DNA): TGTGCCAGCAGCGAACACGCCGCGGGGATCCCACTAGAGCAGTACTTC.

The V and J genes are TRBV18 and TRBJ2-1; 8 nucleotides agree with TRBD2. Trimming cost V 6 bases and J 5 bases; bases outside gene matches: 6. The germline CDR1 and CDR2 sequences are KGHSH and LQKENI. CDR3 length equals 14 residues. CDR3 DNA: TGTGCCAGCTCCCCTAGCGGGCCTCACAATGAGCAGTTCTTC. Amino acids: CASSPSGPHNEQFF.